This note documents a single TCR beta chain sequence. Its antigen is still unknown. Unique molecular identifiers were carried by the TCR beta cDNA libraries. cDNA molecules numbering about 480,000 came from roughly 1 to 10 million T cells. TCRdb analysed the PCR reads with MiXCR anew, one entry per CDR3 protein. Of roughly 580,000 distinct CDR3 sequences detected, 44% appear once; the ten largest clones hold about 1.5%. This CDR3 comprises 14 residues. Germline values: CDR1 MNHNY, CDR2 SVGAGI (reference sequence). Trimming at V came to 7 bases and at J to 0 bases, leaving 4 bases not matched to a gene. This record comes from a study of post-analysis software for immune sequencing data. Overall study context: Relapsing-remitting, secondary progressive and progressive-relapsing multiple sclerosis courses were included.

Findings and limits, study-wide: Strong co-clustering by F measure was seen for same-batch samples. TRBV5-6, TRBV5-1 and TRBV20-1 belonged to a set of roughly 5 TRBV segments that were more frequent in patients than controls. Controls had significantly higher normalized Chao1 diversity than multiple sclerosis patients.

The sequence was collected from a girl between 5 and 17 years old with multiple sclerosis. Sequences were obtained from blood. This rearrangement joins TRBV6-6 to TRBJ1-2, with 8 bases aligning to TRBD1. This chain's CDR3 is CASIAGQANYGYTF. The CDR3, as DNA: TGTGCCAGCATAGCGGGACAGGCTAACTATGGCTACACCTTC.